This T cell receptor (beta chain) was documented in a study of cytomegalovirus exposure and HLA in healthy donors. General study findings and limits: Several of the most significant clusters appeared linked to common viral pathogens, based on a later analysis.

Regarding this clone: As yet, its antigen is unknown. At one end, the junction sequence differs from germline, possibly due to a read error.

There are 12 residues in the CDR3. The germline gives CDR1 MDHEN, CDR2 SYDVKM. The study ran its PCR with 60 Vbeta and 13 Jbeta primers. Data came from immunoSEQ multiplex PCR; TCRdb stores just in-frame clones and leaves some out. The data show 150,000 to 200,000 clones, over 60% seen once. This sequence originates from a woman aged 45-65 years in good health and CMV-seronegative. Sequencing used PBMCs. This chain joins TRBV28 and TRBJ2-3, with TRBD2 matching over 13 bases. The CDR3 sequence: CASSFPGLAGAF. CDR3 DNA sequence: TGTGCCAGCAGTTTCCCCGGACTAGCGGGAGCCTTT. The complete variable domain, with remaining parts taken from reference TRBV28 and TRBJ2-3, reads DVKVTQSSRYLVKRTGEKVFLECVQDMDHENMFWYRQDPGLGLRLIYFSYDVKMKEKGDIPEGYSVSREKKERFSLILESASTNQTSMYLCASSFPGLAGAFGPGTRLTVL.